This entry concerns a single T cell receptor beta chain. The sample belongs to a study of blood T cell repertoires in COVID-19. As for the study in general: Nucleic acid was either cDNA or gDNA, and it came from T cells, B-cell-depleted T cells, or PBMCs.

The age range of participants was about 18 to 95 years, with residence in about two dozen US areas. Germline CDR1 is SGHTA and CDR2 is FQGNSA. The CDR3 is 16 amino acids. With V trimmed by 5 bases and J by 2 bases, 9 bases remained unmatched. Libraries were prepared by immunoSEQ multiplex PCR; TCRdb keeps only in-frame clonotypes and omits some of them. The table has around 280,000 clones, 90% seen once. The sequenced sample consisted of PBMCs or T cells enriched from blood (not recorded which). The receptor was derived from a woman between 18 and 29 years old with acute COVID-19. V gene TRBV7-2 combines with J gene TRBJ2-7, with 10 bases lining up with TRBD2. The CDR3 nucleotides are TGTGCCAGCAGCCGGATTGAAGCGGGAGGGACCTACGAGCAGTACTTC. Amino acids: CASSRIEAGGTYEQYF.